This T cell receptor (beta chain) was observed in a study of T cell repertoires in cytomegalovirus infection. Study-level information: CMV infection together with matching HLA type was indicated by public TCR beta signatures.

Concerning this clonotype: No antigen is known for it.

This CDR3 is 15 amino acids long. Germline loops: CDR1 SGHTA, CDR2 FQGNSA. The ends lost 1 base at V and 3 bases at J; junction bases unmatched: 3. In TCRdb, the reads were re-called with MiXCR into one record per CDR3 protein. The repertoire holds tens of thousands of distinct CDR3 sequences, with approximately 22% as singletons. Overall study results and limits: In two of eight donors, the top clonotype was HLA-C-restricted CMV-specific.

The chain uses TRBV7-2 and TRBJ2-3; 8 bases map to TRBD1. The source of this sequence is a human donor in good health (CMV status not recorded). Some clones in this sample may be carry-over from other donors' samples. The source was CD8+ T cells from cultured PBMCs, collected from culture after CMV antigen stimulation. The CDR3 nucleotides are TGTGCCAGCAGCTTAGTCCAGGGGGCAACAGATACGCAGTATTTT. Translated, it gives CASSLVQGATDTQYF.